This entry concerns a single T cell receptor (beta chain). Some clones are missing from TCRdb's copy, which holds only in-frame ones; the method was immunoSEQ multiplex PCR. Of roughly 550,000 clones listed, roughly 96% are singletons. This sample stems from a study of shared clonotypes between healthy human individuals. Terminally differentiated effector memory CD45RA+ cells were left out of the naive CD8 fraction, which was CD45RO-negative and positively selected for CCR7. Germline V CDR1 and CDR2: MNHEY, SMNVEV (reference sequence). Trimming took off 3 bases at V and 2 bases at J, with 11 bases between the two ends. The CDR3 length is 15 residues.

The V gene is TRBV27, the J gene TRBJ2-1, with TRBD2 as a possible D gene (5 bases). The source of this sequence is a woman younger than 45 in good health. Sequenced material: naive CD8+ T cells sorted from blood. As DNA, the CDR3 is TGTGCCAGCAGTTTTGGAGGCCCCACCTACAATGAGCAGTTCTTC. As protein: CASSFGGPTYNEQFF.